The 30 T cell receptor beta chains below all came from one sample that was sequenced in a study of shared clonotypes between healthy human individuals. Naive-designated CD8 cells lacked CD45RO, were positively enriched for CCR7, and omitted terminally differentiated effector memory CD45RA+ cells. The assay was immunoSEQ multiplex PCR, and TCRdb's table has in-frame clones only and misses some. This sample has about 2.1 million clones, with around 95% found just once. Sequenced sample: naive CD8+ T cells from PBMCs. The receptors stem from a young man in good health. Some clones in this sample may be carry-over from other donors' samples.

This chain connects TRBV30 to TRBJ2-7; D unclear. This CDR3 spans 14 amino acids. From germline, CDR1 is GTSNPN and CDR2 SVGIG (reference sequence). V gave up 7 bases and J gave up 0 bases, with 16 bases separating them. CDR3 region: CALNRHRSSYEQYF. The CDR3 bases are TGTGCCTTAAACCGACACCGCAGCTCCTACGAGCAGTACTTC.

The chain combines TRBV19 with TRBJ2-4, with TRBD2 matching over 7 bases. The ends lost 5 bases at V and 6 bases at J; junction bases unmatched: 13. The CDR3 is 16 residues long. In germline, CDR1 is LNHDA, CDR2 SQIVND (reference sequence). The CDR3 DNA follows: TGTGCCAGTAGTGGGGTGTGGGAGGGCCTTGGAAACATTCAGTACTTC. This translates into CASSGVWEGLGNIQYF.

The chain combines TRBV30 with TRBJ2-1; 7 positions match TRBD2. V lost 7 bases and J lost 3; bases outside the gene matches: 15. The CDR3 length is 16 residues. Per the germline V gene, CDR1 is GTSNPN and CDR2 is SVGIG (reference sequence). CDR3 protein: CASIGREIWFYNEQFF. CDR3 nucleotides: TGTGCCTCAATCGGGCGGGAGATCTGGTTCTACAATGAGCAGTTCTTC. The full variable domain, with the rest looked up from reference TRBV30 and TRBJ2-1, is SQTIHQWPATLVQPVGSPLSLECTVEGTSNPNLYWYRQAAGRGLQLLFYSVGIGQISSEVPQNLSASRPQDRQFILSSKKLLLSDSGFYLCASIGREIWFYNEQFFGPGTRLTVL.

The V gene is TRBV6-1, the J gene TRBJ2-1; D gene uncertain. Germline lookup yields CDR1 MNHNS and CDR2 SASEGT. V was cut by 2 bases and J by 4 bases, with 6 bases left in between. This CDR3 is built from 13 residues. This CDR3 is CASSESSYNEQFF. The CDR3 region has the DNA TGTGCCAGCAGTGAATCCTCATACAATGAGCAGTTCTTC.

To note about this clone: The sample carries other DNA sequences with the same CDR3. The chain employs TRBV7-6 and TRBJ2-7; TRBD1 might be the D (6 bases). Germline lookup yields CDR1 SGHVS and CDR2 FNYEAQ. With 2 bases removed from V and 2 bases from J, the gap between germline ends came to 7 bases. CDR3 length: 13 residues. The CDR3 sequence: CASSLQGTYEQYF. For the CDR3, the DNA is TGTGCCAGCAGCTTACAGGGGACCTACGAGCAGTACTTC.

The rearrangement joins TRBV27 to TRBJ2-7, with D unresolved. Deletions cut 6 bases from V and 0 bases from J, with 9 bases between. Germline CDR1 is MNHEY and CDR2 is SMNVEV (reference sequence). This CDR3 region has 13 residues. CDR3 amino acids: CASRTRSSYEQYF. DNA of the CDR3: TGTGCCAGCAGGACCAGGAGCTCCTACGAGCAGTACTTC.

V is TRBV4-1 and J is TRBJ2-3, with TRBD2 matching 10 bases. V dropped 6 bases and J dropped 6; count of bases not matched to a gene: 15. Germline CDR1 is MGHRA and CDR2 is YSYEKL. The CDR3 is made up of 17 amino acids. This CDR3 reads CASSPRPTLAGADTQYF. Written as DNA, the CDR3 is TGCGCCAGCAGTCCAAGACCGACCCTAGCGGGAGCCGATACGCAGTATTTT.

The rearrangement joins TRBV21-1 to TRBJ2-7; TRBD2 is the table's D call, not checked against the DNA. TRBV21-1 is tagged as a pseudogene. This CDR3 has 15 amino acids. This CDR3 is CASSKDSRSPYEQYF. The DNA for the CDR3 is TGTGCCAGCAGCAAAGACTCAAGATCCCCCTACGAGCAGTACTTC.

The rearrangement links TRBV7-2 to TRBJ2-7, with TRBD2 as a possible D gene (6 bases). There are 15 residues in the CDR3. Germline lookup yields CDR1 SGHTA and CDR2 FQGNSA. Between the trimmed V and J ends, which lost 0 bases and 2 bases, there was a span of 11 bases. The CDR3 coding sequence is TGTGCCAGCAGCTTAGCGCACGGGGGAACCTACGAGCAGTACTTC. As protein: CASSLAHGGTYEQYF.

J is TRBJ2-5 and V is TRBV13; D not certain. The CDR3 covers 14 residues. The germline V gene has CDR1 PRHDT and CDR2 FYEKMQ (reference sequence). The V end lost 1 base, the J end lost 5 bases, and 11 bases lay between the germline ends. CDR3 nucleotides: TGTGCCAGCAGCTTAGCGACACCTGTTGAGACCCAGTACTTC. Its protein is CASSLATPVETQYF.

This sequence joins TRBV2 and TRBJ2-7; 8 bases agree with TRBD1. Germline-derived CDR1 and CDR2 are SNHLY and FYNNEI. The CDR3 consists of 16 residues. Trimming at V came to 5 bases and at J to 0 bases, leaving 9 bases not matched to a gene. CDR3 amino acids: CASSREDRASSYEQYF. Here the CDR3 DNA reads TGTGCCAGCAGTCGTGAGGACAGGGCAAGCTCCTACGAGCAGTACTTC.

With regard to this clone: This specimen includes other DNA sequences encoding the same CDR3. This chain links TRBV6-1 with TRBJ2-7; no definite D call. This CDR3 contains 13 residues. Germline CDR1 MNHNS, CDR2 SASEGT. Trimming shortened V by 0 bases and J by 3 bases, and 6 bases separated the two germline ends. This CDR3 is CASSEALLYEQYF. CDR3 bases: TGTGCCAGCAGTGAAGCGCTCCTCTACGAGCAGTACTTC.

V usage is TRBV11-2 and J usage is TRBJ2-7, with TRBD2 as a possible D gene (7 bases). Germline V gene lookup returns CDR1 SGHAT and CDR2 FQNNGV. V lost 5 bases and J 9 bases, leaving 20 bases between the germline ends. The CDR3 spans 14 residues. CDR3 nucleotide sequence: TGTGCCAGCAGCCTAGGGGTGGGAGGGGGAATGCAGTACTTC. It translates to CASSLGVGGGMQYF.

The CDR3 sequence is CASSQGPMQEQYF. CDR3 DNA sequence: TGCGCCAGCAGCCAAGGGCCCATGCAGGAGCAGTACTTC. The gene calls are TRBV4-1 and TRBJ2-7; D remains ambiguous. Trimming took off 1 base at V and 7 bases at J, with 11 bases between the two ends. The germline V gene has CDR1 MGHRA and CDR2 YSYEKL. The CDR3 contains 13 residues.

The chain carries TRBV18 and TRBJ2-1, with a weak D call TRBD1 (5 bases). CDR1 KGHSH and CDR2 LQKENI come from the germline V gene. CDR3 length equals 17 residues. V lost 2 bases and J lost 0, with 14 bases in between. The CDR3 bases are TGTGCCAGCTCACCAGTTAAGGGGATGGGCTCCTACAATGAGCAGTTCTTC. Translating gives CASSPVKGMGSYNEQFF.

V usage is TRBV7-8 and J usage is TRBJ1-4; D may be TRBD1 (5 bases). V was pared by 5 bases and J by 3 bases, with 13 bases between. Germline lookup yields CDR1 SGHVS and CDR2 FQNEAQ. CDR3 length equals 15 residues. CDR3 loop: CASSARDSANEKLFF. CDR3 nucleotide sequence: TGTGCCAGCAGCGCCCGGGACTCGGCTAATGAAAAACTGTTTTTT.

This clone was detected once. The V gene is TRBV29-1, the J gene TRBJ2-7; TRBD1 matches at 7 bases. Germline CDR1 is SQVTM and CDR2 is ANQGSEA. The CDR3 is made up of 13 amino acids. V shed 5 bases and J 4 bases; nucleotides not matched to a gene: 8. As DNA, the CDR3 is TGCAGCGTTTTGGTACAGGGGAGTTACGAGCAGTACTTC. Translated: CSVLVQGSYEQYF.

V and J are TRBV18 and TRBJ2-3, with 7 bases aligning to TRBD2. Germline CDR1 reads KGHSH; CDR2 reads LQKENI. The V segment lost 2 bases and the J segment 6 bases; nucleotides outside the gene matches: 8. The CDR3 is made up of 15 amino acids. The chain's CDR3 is CASSPSAGAGDTQYF. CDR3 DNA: TGTGCCAGCTCACCAAGTGCGGGAGCAGGGGATACGCAGTATTTT.

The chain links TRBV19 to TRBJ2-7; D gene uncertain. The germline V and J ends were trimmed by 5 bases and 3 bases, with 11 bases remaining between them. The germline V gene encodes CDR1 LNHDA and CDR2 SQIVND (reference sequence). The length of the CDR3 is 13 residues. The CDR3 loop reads CASSPSQSYEQYF. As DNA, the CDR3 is TGTGCCAGTAGTCCCTCTCAAAGCTACGAGCAGTACTTC.

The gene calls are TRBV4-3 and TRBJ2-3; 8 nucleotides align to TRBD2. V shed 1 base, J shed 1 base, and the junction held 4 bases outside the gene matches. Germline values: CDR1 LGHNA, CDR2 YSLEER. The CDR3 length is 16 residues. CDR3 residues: CASSQGLALRTDTQYF. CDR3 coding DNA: TGCGCCAGCAGCCAAGGACTAGCGCTTCGCACAGATACGCAGTATTTT.

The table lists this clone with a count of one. This CDR3 reads CASSLVSSGALGGIQYF. The DNA of the CDR3 is TGTGCCAGCAGCTTAGTCTCATCGGGCGCTCTAGGAGGGATTCAGTACTTC. The J gene is TRBJ2-4, the V gene TRBV11-2, with a possible D match to TRBD2 (6 bases). The CDR3 runs to 17 residues. V was clipped by 1 base and J by 10 bases, with 23 bases between them. The germline gives CDR1 SGHAT, CDR2 FQNNGV.

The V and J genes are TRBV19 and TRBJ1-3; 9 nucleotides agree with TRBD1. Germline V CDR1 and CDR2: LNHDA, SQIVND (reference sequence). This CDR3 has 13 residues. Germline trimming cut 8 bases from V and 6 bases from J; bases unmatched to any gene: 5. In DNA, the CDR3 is TGTGCCAGTTCGGACAGGGGAGAAAACACCATATATTTT. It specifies CASSDRGENTIYF.

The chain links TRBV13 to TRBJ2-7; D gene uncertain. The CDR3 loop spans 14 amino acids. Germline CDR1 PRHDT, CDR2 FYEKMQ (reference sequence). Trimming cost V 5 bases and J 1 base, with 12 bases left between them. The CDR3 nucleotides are TGTGCCAGCAGCCCGGACGTTAGATCCTACGAGCAGTACTTC. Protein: CASSPDVRSYEQYF.

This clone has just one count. CDR3 bases: TGCACCAGCAGCCAAGGGACTAGCGGGTCCTACGAGCAGTACTTC. It translates to CTSSQGTSGSYEQYF. The V gene is TRBV1, the J gene TRBJ2-7; TRBD2, the table's D call, lacks a check against the DNA. TRBV1 is described as a pseudogene. The CDR3 contains 15 residues.

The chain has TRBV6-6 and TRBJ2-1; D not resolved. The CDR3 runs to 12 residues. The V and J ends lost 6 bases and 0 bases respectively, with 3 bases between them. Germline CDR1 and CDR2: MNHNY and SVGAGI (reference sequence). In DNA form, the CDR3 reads TGTGCCAGCAGCGGCTCCTACAATGAGCAGTTCTTC. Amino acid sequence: CASSGSYNEQFF.

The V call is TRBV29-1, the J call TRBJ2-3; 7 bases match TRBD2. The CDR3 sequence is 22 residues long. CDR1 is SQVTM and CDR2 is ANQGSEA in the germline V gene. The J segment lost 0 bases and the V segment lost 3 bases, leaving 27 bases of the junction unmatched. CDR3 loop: CSVDNAGVGKERRGGSTDTQYF. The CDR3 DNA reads TGCAGCGTTGATAATGCGGGAGTAGGAAAGGAAAGACGGGGTGGGAGCACAGATACGCAGTATTTT.

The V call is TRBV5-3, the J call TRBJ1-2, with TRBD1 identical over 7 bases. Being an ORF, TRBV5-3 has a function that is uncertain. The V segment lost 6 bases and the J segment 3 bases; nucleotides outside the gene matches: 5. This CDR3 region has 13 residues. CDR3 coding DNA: TGTGCCAGAAAGGGGGACAGCTACTATGGCTACACCTTC. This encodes CARKGDSYYGYTF.

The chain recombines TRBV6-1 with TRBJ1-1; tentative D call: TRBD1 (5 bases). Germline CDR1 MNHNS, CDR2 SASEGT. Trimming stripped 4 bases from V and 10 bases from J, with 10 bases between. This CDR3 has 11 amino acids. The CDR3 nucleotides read TGTGCCAGCAGTGTAGGGGTGGTAGCTTTCTTT. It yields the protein CASSVGVVAFF.

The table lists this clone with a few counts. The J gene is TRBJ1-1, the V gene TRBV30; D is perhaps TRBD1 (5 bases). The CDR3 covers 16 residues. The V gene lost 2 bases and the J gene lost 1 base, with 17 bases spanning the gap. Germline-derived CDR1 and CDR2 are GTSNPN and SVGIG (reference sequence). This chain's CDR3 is CAWSSHRGEGNTEAFF. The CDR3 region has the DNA TGTGCCTGGAGTTCGCATCGGGGGGAAGGGAACACTGAAGCTTTCTTT.

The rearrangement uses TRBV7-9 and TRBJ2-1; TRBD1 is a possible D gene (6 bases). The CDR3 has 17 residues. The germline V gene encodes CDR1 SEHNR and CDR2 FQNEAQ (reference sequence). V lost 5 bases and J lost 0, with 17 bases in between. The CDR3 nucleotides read TGTGCCAGCAGCCCCCCACAGGGATTTGGCTCCTACAATGAGCAGTTCTTC. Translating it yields CASSPPQGFGSYNEQFF. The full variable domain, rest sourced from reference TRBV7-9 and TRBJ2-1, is DTGVSQNPRHKITKRGQNVTFRCDPISEHNRLYWYRQTLGQGPEFLTYFQNEAQLEKSRLLSDRFSAERPKGSFSTLEIQRTEQGDSAMYLCASSPPQGFGSYNEQFFGPGTRLTVL.